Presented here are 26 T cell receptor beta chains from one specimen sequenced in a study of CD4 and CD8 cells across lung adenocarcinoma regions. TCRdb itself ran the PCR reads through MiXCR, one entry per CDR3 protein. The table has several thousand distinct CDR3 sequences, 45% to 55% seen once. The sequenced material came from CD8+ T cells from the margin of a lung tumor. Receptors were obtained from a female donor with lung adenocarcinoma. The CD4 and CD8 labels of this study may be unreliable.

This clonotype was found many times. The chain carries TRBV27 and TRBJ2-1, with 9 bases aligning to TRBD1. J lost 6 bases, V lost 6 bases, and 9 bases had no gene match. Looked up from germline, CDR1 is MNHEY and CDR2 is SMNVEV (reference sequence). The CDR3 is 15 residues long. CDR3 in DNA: TGTGCCAGCAGCTTCCGGGACAGGGTGGGCAATGAGCAGTTCTTC. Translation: CASSFRDRVGNEQFF.

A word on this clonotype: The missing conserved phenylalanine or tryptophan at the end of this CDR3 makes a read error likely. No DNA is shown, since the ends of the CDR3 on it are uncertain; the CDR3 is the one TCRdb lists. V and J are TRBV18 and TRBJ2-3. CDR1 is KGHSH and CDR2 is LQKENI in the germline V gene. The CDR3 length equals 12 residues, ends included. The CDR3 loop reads CIFLVEMGFCHV.

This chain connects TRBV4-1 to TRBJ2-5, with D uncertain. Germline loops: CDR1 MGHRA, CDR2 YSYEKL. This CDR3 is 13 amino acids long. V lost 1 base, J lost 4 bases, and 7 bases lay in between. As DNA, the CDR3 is TGCGCCAGCAGCCAAGGAAACGGAGAGACCCAGTACTTC. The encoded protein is CASSQGNGETQYF.

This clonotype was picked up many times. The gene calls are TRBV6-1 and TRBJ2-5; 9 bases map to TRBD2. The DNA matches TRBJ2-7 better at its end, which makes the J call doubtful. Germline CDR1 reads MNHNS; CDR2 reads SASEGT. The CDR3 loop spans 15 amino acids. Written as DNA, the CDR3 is TGTGCCAGCAATCGCCTAGCGGGAACCTCCTACGAGCAGTACGTC. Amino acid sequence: CASNRLAGTSYEQYV.

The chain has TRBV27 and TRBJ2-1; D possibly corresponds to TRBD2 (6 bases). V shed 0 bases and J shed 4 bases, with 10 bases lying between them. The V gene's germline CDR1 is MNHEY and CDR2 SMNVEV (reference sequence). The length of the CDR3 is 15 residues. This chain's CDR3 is CASSLSARGYNEQFF. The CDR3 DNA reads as TGTGCCAGCAGTTTATCGGCGCGGGGATACAATGAGCAGTTCTTC.

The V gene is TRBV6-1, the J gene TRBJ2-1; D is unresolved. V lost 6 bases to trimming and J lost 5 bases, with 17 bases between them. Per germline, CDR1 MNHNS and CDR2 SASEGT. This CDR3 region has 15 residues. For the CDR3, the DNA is TGTGCCAGCAGAAACCTAGGACGGATTAACAATGAGCAGTTCTTC. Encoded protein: CASRNLGRINNEQFF.

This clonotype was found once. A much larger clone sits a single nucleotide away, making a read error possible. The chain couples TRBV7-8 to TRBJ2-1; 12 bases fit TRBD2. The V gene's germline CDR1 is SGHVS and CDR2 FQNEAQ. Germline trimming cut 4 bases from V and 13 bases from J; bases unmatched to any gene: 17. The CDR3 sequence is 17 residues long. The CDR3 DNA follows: TGTGCCAGCAGCTCGGGACTAGCGGGCCTCATCGGGGAGACCCAGTTCTTC. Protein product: CASSSGLAGLIGETQFF.

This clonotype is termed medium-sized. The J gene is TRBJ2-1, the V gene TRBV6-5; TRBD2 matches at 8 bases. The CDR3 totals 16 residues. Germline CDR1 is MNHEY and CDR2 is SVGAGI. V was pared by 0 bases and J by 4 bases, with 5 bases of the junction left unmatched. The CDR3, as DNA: TGTGCCAGCAGTTACTCGCAACTAGCGGAGTACAATGAGCAGTTCTTC. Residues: CASSYSQLAEYNEQFF.

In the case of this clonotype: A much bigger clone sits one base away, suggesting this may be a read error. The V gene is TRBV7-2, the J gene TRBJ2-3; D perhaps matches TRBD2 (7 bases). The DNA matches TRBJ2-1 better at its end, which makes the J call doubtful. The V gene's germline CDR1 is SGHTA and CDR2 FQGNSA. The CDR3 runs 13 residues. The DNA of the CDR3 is TGTGCCAGCAGCTCAGGGGAGGGAGAGACCCAGTTCTTC. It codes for CASSSGEGETQFF.

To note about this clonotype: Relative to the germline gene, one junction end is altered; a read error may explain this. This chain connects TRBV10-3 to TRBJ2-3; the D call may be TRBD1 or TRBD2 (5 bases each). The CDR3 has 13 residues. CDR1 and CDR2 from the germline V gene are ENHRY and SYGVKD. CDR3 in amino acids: CASGLRGTDTQYF. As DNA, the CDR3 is TGTGCCTCGGGGCTTAGAGGCACAGACACTCAGTATTTC.

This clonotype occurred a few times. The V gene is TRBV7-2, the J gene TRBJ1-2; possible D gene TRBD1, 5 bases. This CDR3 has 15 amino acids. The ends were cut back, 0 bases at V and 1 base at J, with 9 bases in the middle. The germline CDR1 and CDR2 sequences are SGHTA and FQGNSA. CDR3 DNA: TGTGCCAGCAGCTTAGCGGGGGGAGGTAACTATGGCTACACCTTC. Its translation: CASSLAGGGNYGYTF.

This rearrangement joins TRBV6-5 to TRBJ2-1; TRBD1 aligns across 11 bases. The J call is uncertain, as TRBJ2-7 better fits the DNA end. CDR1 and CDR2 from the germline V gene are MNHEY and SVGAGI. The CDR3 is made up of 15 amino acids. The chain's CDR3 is CASSYSGTGGYEQYF. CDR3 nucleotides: TGTGCCAGCAGTTACTCCGGGACAGGGGGCTACGAGCAGTACTTC.

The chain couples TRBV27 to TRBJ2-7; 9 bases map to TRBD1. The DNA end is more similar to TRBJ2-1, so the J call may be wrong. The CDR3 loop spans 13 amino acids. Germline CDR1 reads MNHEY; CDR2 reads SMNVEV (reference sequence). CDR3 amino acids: CASSLTGGYEQFF. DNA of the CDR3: TGTGCCAGCAGTTTAACAGGGGGCTACGAGCAGTTCTTC.

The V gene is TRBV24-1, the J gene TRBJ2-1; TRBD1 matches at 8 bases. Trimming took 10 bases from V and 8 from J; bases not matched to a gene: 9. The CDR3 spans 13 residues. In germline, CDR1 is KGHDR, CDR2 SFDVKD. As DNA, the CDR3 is TGTGCCACTTCTCAGGGGGCTAGGGATGAGCAGTTCTTC. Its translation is CATSQGARDEQFF.

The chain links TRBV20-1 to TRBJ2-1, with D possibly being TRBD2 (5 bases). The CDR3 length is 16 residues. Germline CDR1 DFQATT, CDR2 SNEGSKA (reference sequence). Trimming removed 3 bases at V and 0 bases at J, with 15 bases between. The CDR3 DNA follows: TGCAGTGCTAGTGGGGTCGCGGGCAGCTCCTACAATGAGCAGTTCTTC. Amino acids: CSASGVAGSSYNEQFF.

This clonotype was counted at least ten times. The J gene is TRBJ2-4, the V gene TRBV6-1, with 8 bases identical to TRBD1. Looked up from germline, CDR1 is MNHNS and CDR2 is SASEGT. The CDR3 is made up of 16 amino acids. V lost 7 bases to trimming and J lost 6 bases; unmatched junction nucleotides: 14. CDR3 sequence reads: CASTKKTGVVGNIQYF. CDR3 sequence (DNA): TGTGCCAGCACGAAAAAGACAGGGGTCGTTGGAAACATTCAGTACTTC.

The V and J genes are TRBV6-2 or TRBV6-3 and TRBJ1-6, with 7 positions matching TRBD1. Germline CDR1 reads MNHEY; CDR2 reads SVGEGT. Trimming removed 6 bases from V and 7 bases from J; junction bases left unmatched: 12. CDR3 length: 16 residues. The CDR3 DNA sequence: TGTGCCAGCAGCTCCACCGGGACAGACCTCAATTCACCCCTCCACTTT. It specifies CASSSTGTDLNSPLHF.

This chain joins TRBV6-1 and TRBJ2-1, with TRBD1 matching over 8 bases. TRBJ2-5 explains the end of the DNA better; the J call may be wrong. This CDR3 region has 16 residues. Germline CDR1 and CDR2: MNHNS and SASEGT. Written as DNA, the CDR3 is TGTGCCAGCAGTCCCCCGCGGCAGGGGGCTCGGGAGACCCAGTACTTC. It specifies CASSPPRQGARETQYF.

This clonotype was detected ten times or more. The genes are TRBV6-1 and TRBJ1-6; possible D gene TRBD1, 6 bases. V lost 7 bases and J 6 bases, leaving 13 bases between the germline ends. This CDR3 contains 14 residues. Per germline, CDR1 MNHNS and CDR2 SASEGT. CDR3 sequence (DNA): TGTGCCAGCACCGAGGGGGGGTTTAATTCACCCCTCCACTTT. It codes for CASTEGGFNSPLHF.

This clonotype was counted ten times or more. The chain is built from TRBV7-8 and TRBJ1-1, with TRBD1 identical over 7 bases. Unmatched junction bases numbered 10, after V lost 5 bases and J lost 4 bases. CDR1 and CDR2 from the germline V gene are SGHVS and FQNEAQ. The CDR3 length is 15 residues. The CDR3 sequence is CASSTRQGWGTEAFF. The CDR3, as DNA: TGTGCCAGCAGCACCCGACAGGGTTGGGGCACTGAAGCTTTCTTT.

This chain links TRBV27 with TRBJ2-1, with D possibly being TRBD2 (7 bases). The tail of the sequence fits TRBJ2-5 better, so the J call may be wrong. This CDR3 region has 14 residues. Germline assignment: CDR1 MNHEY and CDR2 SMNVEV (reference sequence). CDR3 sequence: CASSGGALEETQYF. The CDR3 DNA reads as TGTGCCAGCAGTGGGGGGGCCTTAGAAGAGACCCAGTACTTC.

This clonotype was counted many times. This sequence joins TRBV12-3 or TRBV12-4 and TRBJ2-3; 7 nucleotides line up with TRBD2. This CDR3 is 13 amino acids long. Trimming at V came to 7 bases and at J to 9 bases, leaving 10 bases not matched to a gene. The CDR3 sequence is CASTLLREGTQYF. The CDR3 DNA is TGTGCCAGCACCCTACTTAGGGAGGGCACGCAGTATTTT.

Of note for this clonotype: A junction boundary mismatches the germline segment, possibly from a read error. CDR3 region: CTSSDSSGGAYNEQFF. The CDR3 DNA follows: TGTACCAGCAGTGACTCGAGCGGGGGGGCCTACAATGAGCAGTTCTTC. The rearrangement links TRBV6-4 to TRBJ2-1; 10 nucleotides line up with TRBD2. The germline V gene has CDR1 MRHNA and CDR2 SNTAGT. This CDR3 has 16 amino acids.

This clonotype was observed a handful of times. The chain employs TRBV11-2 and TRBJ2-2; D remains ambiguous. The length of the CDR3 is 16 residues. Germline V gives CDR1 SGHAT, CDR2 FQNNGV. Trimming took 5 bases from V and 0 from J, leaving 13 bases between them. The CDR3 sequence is CASSNKAIPNTGELFF. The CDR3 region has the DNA TGTGCCAGCAGCAATAAGGCGATACCGAACACCGGGGAGCTGTTTTTT.

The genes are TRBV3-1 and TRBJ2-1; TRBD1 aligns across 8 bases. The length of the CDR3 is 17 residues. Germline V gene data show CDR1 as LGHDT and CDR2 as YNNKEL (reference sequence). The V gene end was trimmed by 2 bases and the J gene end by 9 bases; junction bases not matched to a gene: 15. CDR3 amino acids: CASSQYRRRDRLGEQFF. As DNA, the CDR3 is TGTGCCAGCAGCCAATATCGGCGTCGGGACAGGTTAGGTGAGCAGTTCTTC.

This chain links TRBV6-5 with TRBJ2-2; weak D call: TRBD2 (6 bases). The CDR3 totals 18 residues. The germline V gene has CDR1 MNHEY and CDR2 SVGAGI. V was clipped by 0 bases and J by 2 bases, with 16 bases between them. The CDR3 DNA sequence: TGTGCCAGCAGTTACTCGAATTGTAGGCGGGAAAACACCGGGGAGCTGTTTTTT. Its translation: CASSYSNCRRENTGELFF.